A selection of T cell receptor beta chains follows, all from one sample in a study of a mutant IDH1 vaccine in newly diagnosed glioma. The antigens these receptors bind are not known. Assay used: immunoSEQ multiplex PCR; TCRdb lists only in-frame clones, some missing. The repertoire consists of some 48,000 clones, with around 78% occurring once and the leading ten covering 12%. The sequenced sample was PBMCs, obtained from a glioma patient whose treatment included an IDH1 peptide vaccine. The source is a man aged 40-50 years with glioma. CDR3s include the opening cysteine and the closing phenylalanine or tryptophan. A D gene is named only where the DNA matches it firmly. Some rows mark clone size as missing; the rest say once, few, many or name a class of expanded clone.

15	.	.	TRBJ2-3	TRBV5-1	CASSPGRLFTDTQYF	TGCGCCAGCAGCCCGGGGCGACTCTTCACAGATACGCAGTATTTT
11	.	.	TRBJ2-4	TRBV14	CASAAGNIQYF	TGTGCCAGCGCCGCAGGGAACATTCAGTACTTC
14	.	.	TRBJ1-1	TRBV6-1	CASTERGKPTEAFF	TGTGCCAGCACGGAGAGGGGAAAGCCCACTGAAGCTTTCTTT
13	once	.	TRBJ2-7	TRBV27	CASSSLGFSEQYF	TGTGCCAGCAGTTCTCTCGGGTTTTCCGAGCAGTACTTC
16	.	.	TRBJ1-5	TRBV19	CASRADAGTTSQPQHF	TGTGCCAGTAGGGCCGACGCCGGGACCACGTCCCAGCCCCAGCATTTT
16	.	.	TRBJ1-4	TRBV14	CASSRRGAATNEKLFF	TGTGCCAGCAGCCGCCGAGGGGCTGCAACTAATGAAAAACTGTTTTTT
13	.	.	TRBJ1-1	TRBV5-1	CASSPAMDTEAFF	TGCGCCAGCAGCCCGGCGATGGACACTGAAGCTTTCTTT
13	.	.	TRBJ1-5	TRBV7-2	CASSSGSYQPQHF	TGTGCCAGCAGTTCCGGGTCATATCAGCCCCAGCATTTT
14	.	TRBD2	TRBJ2-3	TRBV19	CASSNQRESDTQYF	TGTGCCAGTAGTAATCAGCGGGAGTCGGATACGCAGTATTTT
14	.	.	TRBJ2-3	TRBV11-2	CASSPEKGTDTQYF	TGTGCCAGCAGCCCAGAAAAGGGCACAGATACGCAGTATTTT
15	.	TRBD2	TRBJ2-5	TRBV10-1	CASSDGSAGGETQYF	TGCGCCAGCAGTGATGGATCGGCGGGAGGGGAGACCCAGTACTTC
13	few	.	TRBJ1-2	TRBV18	CASSPAQRDGYTF	TGTGCCAGCTCACCGGCACAGAGGGATGGCTACACCTTC
17	.	.	TRBJ2-2	TRBV12-5	CASGLPKPGRNAGELFF	TGTGCTAGTGGTTTGCCCAAACCGGGACGCAACGCCGGGGAGCTGTTTTTT
14	.	TRBD1	TRBJ1-1	TRBV14	CASSLTGANTEAFF	TGTGCCAGCAGCCTTACAGGGGCGAACACTGAAGCTTTCTTT
13	.	.	TRBJ2-3	TRBV5-6	CASSLTLEDTQYF	TGTGCCAGCAGCCTGACTCTAGAAGATACGCAGTATTTT
17	.	.	TRBJ2-2	TRBV27	CASRRWAGTSNTGELFF	TGTGCCAGCAGAAGGTGGGCGGGGACCTCGAACACCGGGGAGCTGTTTTTT
14	.	.	TRBJ1-1	TRBV4-2	CASSPRGSGTEAFF	TGTGCCAGCAGCCCGAGGGGCTCGGGTACTGAAGCTTTCTTT
15	.	.	TRBJ1-5	TRBV7-2	CASSLDPGWNQPQHF	TGTGCCAGCAGCTTAGATCCGGGGTGGAATCAGCCCCAGCATTTT
13	.	.	TRBJ2-1	TRBV15	CATSRGLPNEQFF	TGTGCCACCAGCAGAGGGCTTCCTAATGAGCAGTTCTTC
16	few	.	TRBJ1-5	TRBV18	CASSPPWPTPNQPQHF	TGTGCCAGCTCACCGCCCTGGCCCACACCCAATCAGCCCCAGCATTTT
13	once	TRBD1	TRBJ1-1	TRBV27	CASSRLQGREAFF	TGTGCCAGCAGTAGATTACAGGGGCGGGAAGCTTTCTTT
13	.	TRBD1	TRBJ1-3	TRBV30	CAGSGGSGNTIYF	TGTGCCGGATCAGGGGGCTCAGGAAACACCATATATTTT
15	.	TRBD2	TRBJ2-5	TRBV5-1	CASSFGTSVQETQYF	TGCGCCAGCAGTTTCGGGACTAGCGTACAAGAGACCCAGTACTTC
16	.	TRBD1	TRBJ1-2	TRBV5-1	CASSDRDRDSNYGYTF	TGCGCCAGCAGCGATCGGGACAGGGACTCTAACTATGGCTACACCTTC
14	few	TRBD2	TRBJ2-3	TRBV12-5	CASVREGRADTQYF	TGTGCTAGTGTCCGGGAGGGCCGCGCAGATACGCAGTATTTT
16	few	.	TRBJ1-5	TRBV7-7	CASSPPYDTTNQPQHF	TGTGCCAGCAGCCCTCCATACGACACAACCAATCAGCCCCAGCATTTT
14	.	TRBD2	TRBJ2-3	TRBV5-4	CASSLVRGGDTQYF	TGTGCCAGCAGCTTGGTGAGGGGAGGGGATACGCAGTATTTT
12	.	.	TRBJ2-1	TRBV5-4	CASSLRYNEQFF	TGTGCCAGCAGCTTGAGGTACAATGAGCAGTTCTTC
15	.	TRBD2	TRBJ2-1	TRBV6-1	CASRPTSGSSGEQFF	TGTGCCAGCAGGCCCACTAGCGGGAGTAGCGGTGAGCAGTTCTTC
15	.	.	TRBJ2-3	TRBV27	CASSHHFWATDTQYF	TGTGCCAGCAGTCACCACTTCTGGGCCACAGATACGCAGTATTTT
15	.	.	TRBJ2-2	TRBV28	CASSNRDWGTGELFF	TGTGCCAGCAGTAACCGGGACTGGGGGACCGGGGAGCTGTTTTTT
12	.	TRBD1	TRBJ1-2	TRBV19	CASSTTGDGYTF	TGTGCCAGTAGTACGACAGGGGATGGCTACACCTTC
15	.	TRBD2	TRBJ2-1	TRBV19	CASSTLAGGPNEQFF	TGTGCCAGTAGTACCCTAGCGGGAGGGCCGAATGAGCAGTTCTTC
14	.	.	TRBJ1-5	TRBV19	CASSGVGFDQPQHF	TGTGCCAGTAGTGGGGTAGGGTTCGATCAGCCCCAGCATTTT
15	.	.	TRBJ1-6	TRBV5-6	CASSSTGHINSPLHF	TGTGCCAGCAGTTCAACGGGACACATTAATTCACCCCTCCACTTT
16	.	TRBD1	TRBJ1-2	TRBV27	CATSTLPGDRDYGYTF	TGTGCCACCTCGACTCTCCCAGGGGACAGAGACTATGGCTACACCTTC
16	.	.	TRBJ1-5	TRBV15	CATSRDGNSVNQPQHF	TGTGCCACCAGCAGGGACGGGAACAGCGTTAATCAGCCCCAGCATTTT
13	.	.	TRBJ2-2	TRBV9	CASSVGTAGELFF	TGTGCCAGCAGCGTCGGGACCGCCGGGGAGCTGTTTTTT
14	.	TRBD1	TRBJ1-2	TRBV27	CASSLNTGGYGYTF	TGTGCCAGCAGTTTAAACACAGGGGGCTATGGCTACACCTTC
15	.	TRBD2	TRBJ2-1	TRBV5-5	CASSLAFNSGGGRFF	TGTGCCAGCAGCTTGGCCTTCAATAGCGGGGGAGGGCGGTTCTTC
13	.	.	TRBJ2-3	TRBV25-1	CASSVGHSNTQYF	TGTGCCAGCAGTGTTGGACACTCAAATACGCAGTATTTT
15	.	.	TRBJ2-1	TRBV9	CASSVYGEQTDEQFF	TGTGCCAGCAGCGTATACGGGGAGCAGACCGATGAGCAGTTCTTC
17	.	TRBD2	TRBJ2-2	TRBV4-1	CASSLRTSGRGTGELFF	TGCGCCAGCAGCCTGAGAACAAGCGGGAGGGGTACCGGGGAGCTGTTTTTT
15	.	TRBD1	TRBJ2-1	TRBV9	CASSVEGTAYNEQFF	TGTGCCAGCAGCGTAGAGGGGACAGCTTACAATGAGCAGTTCTTC
14	.	.	TRBJ2-3	TRBV2	CASSLASSTDTQYF	TGTGCCAGCAGCCTAGCGTCTAGCACAGATACGCAGTATTTT
14	.	.	TRBJ1-4	TRBV2	CASRWPTGNEKLFF	TGTGCCAGCAGATGGCCTACCGGGAATGAAAAACTGTTTTTT
16	.	TRBD2	TRBJ2-5	TRBV5-1	CASSLGLAGEGETQYF	TGCGCCAGCAGCCTCGGACTAGCGGGAGAGGGGGAGACCCAGTACTTC
15	few	TRBD1	TRBJ2-4	TRBV2	CASSEIRDREMDQYF	TGTGCCAGCAGTGAAATAAGGGACAGGGAAATGGATCAGTACTTC
13	few	.	TRBJ1-2	TRBV5-6	CASSLVQDYGYTF	TGTGCCAGCAGCTTGGTTCAAGACTATGGCTACACCTTC